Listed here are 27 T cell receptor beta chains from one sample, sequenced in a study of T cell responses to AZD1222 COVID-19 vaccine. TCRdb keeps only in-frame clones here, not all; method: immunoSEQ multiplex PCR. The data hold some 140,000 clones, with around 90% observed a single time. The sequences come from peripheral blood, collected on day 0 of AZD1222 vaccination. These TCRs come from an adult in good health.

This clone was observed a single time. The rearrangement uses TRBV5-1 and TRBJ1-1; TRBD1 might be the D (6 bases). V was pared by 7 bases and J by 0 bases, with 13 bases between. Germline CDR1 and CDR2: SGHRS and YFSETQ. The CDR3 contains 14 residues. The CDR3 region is CASGLGQVNTEAFF. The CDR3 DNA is TGCGCCAGCGGTCTGGGACAAGTGAACACTGAAGCTTTCTTT.

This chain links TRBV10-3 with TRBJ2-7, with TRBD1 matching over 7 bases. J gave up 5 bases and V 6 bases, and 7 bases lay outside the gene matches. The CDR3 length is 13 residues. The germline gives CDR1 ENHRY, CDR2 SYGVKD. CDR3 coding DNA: TGTGCCATCAGATTAAACAGGGGCGACGAGCAGTACTTC. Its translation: CAIRLNRGDEQYF.

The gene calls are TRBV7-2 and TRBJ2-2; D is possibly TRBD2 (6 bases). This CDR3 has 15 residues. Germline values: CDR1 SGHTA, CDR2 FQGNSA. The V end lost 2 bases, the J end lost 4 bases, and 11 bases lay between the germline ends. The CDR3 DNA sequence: TGTGCCAGCAGCTTACTACTGGGGGGCACCGGGGAGCTGTTTTTT. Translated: CASSLLLGGTGELFF.

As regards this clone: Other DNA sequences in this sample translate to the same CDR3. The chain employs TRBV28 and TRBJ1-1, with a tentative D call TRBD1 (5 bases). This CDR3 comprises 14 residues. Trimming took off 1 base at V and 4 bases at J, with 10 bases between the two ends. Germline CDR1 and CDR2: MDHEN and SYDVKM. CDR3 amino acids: CASSLSGGSTEAFF. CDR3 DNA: TGTGCCAGCAGTTTATCTGGGGGAAGCACTGAAGCTTTCTTT.

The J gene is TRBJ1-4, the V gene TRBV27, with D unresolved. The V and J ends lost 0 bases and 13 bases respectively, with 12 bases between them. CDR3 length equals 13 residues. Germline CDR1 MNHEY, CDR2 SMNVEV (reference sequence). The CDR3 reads CASSLSGREGLFF. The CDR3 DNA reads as TGTGCCAGCAGTTTATCAGGAAGGGAAGGACTGTTTTTT.

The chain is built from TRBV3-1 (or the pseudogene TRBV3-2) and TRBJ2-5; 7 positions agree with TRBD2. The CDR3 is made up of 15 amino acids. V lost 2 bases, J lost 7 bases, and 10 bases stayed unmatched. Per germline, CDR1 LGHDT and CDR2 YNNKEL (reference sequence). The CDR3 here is CASSQMAGVGGTQYF. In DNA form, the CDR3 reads TGTGCCAGCAGCCAAATGGCGGGAGTGGGTGGGACCCAGTACTTC.

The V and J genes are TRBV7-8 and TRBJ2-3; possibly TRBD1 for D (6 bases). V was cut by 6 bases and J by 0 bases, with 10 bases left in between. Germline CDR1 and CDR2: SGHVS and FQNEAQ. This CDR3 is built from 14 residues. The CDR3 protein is CASRQGSSTDTQYF. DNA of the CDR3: TGTGCCAGCAGACAGGGTTCCAGCACAGATACGCAGTATTTT.

The CDR3 coding sequence is TGTGCCAGCAGTTATAGGGGGGCCGATAATTCACCCCTCCACTTT. Translation: CASSYRGADNSPLHF. The chain joins TRBV6-5 to TRBJ1-6; D might be TRBD1 (6 bases). The V and J ends lost 3 bases and 5 bases respectively, with 11 bases between them. The CDR3 runs to 15 residues. CDR1 MNHEY and CDR2 SVGAGI come from the germline V gene.

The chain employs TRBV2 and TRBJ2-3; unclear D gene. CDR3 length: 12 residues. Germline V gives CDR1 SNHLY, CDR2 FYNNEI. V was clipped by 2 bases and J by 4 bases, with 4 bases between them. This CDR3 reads CASSERADTQYF. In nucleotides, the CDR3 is TGTGCCAGCAGTGAAAGGGCAGATACGCAGTATTTT.

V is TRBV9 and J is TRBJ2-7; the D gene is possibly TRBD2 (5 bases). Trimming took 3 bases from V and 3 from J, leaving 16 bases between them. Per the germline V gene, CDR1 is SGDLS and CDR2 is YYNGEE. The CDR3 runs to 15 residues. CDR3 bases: TGTGCCAGCAGCGACAGCGGTAACCCCTTCTACGAGCAGTACTTC. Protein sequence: CASSDSGNPFYEQYF.

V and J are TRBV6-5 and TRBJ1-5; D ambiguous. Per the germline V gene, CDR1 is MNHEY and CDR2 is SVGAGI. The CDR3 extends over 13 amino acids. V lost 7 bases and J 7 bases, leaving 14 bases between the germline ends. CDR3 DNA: TGTGCCAGCACCCCAGGCTTCCGGCAGCCCCAGCATTTT. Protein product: CASTPGFRQPQHF.

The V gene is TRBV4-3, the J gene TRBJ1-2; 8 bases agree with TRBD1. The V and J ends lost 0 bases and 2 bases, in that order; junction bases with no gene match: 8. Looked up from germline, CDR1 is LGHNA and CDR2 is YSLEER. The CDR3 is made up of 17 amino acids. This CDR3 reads CASSQDLKTGGNYGYTF. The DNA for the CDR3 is TGCGCCAGCAGCCAAGATTTGAAAACAGGGGGAAACTATGGCTACACCTTC.

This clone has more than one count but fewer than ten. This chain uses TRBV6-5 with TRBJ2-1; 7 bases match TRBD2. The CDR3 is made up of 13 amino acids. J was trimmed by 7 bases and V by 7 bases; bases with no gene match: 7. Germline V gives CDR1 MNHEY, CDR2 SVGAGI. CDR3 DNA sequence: TGTGCCAGCACTCGGACGGGGGGAAATGAGCAGTTCTTC. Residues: CASTRTGGNEQFF.

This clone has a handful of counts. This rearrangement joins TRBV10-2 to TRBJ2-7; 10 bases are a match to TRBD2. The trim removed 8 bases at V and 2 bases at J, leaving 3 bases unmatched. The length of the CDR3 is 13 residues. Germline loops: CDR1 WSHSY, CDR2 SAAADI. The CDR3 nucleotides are TGCGCCAGCGGGACTAGCGTAACCTACGAGCAGTACTTC. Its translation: CASGTSVTYEQYF.

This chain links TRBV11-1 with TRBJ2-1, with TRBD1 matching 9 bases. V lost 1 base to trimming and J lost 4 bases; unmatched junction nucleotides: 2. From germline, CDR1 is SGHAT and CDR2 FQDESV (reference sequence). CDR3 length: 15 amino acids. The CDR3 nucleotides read TGTGCCAGCAGCTTAGGGGGGACAGGGTACAATGAGCAGTTCTTC. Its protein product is CASSLGGTGYNEQFF.

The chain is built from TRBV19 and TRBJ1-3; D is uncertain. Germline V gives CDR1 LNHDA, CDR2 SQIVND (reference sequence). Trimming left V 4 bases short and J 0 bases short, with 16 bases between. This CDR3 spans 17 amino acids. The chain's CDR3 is CASSTLRTPISGNTIYF. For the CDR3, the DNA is TGTGCCAGTAGTACCTTACGGACGCCGATCTCTGGAAACACCATATATTTT.

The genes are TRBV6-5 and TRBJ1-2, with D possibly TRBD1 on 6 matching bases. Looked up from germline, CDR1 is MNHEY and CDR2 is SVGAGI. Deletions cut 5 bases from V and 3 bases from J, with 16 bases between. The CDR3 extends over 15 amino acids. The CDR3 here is CASSMAGAGHYGYTF. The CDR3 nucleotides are TGTGCCAGCAGTATGGCAGGGGCGGGACACTATGGCTACACCTTC.

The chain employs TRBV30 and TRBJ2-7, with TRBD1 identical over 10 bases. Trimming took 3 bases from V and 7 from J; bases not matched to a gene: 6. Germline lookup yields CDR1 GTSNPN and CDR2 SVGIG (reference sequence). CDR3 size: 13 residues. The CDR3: CAWRGTGVREQYF. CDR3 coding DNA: TGTGCCTGGAGGGGGACAGGGGTGAGGGAGCAGTACTTC.

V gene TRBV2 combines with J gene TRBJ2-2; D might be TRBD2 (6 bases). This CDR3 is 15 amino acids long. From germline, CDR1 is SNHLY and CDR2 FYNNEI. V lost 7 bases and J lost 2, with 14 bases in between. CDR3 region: CASTPEGLNTGELFF. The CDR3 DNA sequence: TGTGCCAGCACTCCGGAGGGGCTTAACACCGGGGAGCTGTTTTTT.

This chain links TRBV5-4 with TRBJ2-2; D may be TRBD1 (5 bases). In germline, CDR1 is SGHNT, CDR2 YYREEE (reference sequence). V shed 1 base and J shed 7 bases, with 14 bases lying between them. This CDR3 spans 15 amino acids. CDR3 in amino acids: CASSLKGVLNGELFF. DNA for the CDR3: TGTGCCAGCAGCTTGAAAGGGGTACTTAACGGGGAGCTGTTTTTT. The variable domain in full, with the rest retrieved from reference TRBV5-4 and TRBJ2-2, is ETGVTQSPTHLIKTRGQQVTLRCSSQSGHNTVSWYQQALGQGPQFIFQYYREEENGRGNFPPRFSGLQFPNYSSELNVNALELDDSALYLCASSLKGVLNGELFFGEGSRLTVL.

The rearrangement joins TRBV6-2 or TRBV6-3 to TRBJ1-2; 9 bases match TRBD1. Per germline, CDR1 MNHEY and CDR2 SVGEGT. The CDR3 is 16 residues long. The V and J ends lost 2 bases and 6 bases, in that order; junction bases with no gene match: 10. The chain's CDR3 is CASSYRATGGSHGYTF. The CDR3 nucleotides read TGTGCCAGCAGTTACAGGGCCACAGGGGGCTCACATGGCTACACCTTC.

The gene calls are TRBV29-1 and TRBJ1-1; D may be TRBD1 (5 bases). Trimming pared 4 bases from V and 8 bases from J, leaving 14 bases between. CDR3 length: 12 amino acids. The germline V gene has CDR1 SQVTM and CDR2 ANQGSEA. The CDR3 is CSVVMGRTEAFF. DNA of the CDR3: TGCAGCGTTGTTATGGGACGTACCGAAGCTTTCTTT.

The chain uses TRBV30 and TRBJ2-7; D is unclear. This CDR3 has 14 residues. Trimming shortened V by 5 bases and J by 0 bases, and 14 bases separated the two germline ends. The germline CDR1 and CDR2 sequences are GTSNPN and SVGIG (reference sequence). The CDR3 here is CAWALSSLSYEQYF. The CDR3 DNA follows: TGTGCCTGGGCCCTAAGCAGCCTCTCCTACGAGCAGTACTTC.

The CDR3 protein is CASSFRGRAQYF. Written as DNA, the CDR3 is TGTGCCAGCAGCTTTAGGGGCCGGGCCCAGTACTTC. This chain connects TRBV12-3 or TRBV12-4 to TRBJ2-5; tentative D call: TRBD1 (5 bases). With 6 bases removed from V and 9 bases from J, the gap between germline ends came to 14 bases. CDR3 length: 12 residues.

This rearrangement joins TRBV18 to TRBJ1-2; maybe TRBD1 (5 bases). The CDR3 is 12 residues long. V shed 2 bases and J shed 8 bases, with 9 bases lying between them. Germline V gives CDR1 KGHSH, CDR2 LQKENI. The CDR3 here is CASSPGAGGYTF. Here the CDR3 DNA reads TGTGCCAGCTCACCAGGGGCCGGAGGCTACACCTTC.

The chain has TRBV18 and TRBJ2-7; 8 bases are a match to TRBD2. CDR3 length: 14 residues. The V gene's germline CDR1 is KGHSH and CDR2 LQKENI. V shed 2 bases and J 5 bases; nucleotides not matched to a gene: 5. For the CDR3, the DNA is TGTGCCAGCTCACCAGTCGGGAGGGCCCACGAGCAGTACTTC. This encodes CASSPVGRAHEQYF.

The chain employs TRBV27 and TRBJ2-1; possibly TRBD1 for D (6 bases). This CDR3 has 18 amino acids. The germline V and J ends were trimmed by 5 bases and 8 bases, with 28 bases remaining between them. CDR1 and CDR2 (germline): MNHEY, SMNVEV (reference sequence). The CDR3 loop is CASSPPRGTTGGWDEQFF. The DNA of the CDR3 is TGTGCCAGCAGTCCTCCCAGGGGAACGACTGGCGGCTGGGATGAGCAGTTCTTC.